This T cell receptor (beta chain) was captured by sequencing in a study of metastatic and nonmetastatic thyroid tumors. None of the patients had undergone any treatment ahead of thyroid surgery. MiXCR was used by TCRdb to re-call the PCR reads. The table records around 37,000 clones, 20% to 30% of them present only once. The CDR3 runs 18 residues. Germline V gives CDR1 SNHLY, CDR2 FYNNEI. About this clone: One junction end does not reproduce the germline sequence, and a read error may be involved.

Sequencing was carried out using blood. This chain connects TRBV2 to TRBJ2-5; the match to TRBD2 covers 10 bases. The clonotype comes from a female donor with papillary thyroid cancer or a benign thyroid nodule (not recorded which). Some clones in this sample may be carry-over from other donors' samples. The CDR3, as DNA: TGCGCCAGCAGTGAAGGGGGCGAACTAGCGGGACTCCAAGATACCCAGTACTTC. This translates into CASSEGGELAGLQDTQYF.